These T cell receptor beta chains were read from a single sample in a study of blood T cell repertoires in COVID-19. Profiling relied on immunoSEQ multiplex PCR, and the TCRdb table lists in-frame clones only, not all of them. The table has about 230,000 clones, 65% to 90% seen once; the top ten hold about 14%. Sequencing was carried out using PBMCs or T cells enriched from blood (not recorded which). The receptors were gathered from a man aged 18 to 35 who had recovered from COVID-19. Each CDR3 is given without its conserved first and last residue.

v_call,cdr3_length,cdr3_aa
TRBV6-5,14,ASSYSMGTGSDEQY
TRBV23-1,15,ASSQPGGLAGVEEQY
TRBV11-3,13,ASSRPGGAYNEQF
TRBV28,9,ASSLKGDYT
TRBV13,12,ASSLEMRENEQY
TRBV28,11,ASSPPGEETQY
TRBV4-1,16,ASSQDEGLGYRNNEQF
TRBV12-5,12,ASGLHSSNSPLH
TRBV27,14,ASSFYRGSGANVLT
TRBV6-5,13,ASSYGMGAHEKLF
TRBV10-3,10,AISERNYGYT
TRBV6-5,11,ASSKKDSGGYT
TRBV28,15,ATREAASASNTGELF
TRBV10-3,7,ATGVEQY
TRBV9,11,ASGQNSNQPQH
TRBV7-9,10,ASSFSPDTQY
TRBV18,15,ASSPPGTPSSYNEQF
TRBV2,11,ASVRSPDTEAF
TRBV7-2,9,ASSLGGEQF
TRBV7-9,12,ASSRQGNTGELF
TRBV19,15,ASSIYPSGSFAGEQF
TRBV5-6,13,ASRPSAGGPGELF
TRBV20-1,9,SASDSYEQY
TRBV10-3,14,AISPGEGKLSGGYT
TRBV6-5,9,ASGPNQPQH
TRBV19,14,ASSTVGLAGSDEQF
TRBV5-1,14,ASTRAPGTKNYEQY
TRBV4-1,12,ASSPGDQYNEQF
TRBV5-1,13,ASSLRREVRAGYT
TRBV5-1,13,ASSSDANSYNEQF
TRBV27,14,ASSLSGRQSLNEQF
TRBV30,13,AWDGGAYGNSPLH
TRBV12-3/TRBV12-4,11,ASSLGRGREQY
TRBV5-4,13,ASSLRTGRGNEQF
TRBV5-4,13,ASSLGLGPNNEQF
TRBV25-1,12,ASSESGTGGSYT
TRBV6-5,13,ASSYSFRDLSPLH
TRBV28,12,ASSLGQGNQPQH
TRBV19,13,ATGDFTYSNQPQH
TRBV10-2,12,ASSPPGLAYEQY